Shown below are 17 T cell receptor beta chains from a single sample sequenced in a study of shared clonotypes between healthy human individuals. Measured with immunoSEQ multiplex PCR; TCRdb has only the in-frame clones, and not every one. The data show 2,500,000 or so clones, over 85% seen once. The specimen was naive CD4+ T cells from PBMCs. Described subset: CD45RA+ positively selected. The receptors come from a man aged 18 to 30 in good health. Some clones in this sample may be carry-over from other donors' samples.

The chain links TRBV5-1 to TRBJ2-2; TRBD2 matches 7 bases. The germline CDR1 and CDR2 sequences are SGHRS and YFSETQ. This CDR3 is 17 amino acids long. Germline trimming cut 3 bases from V and 6 bases from J; bases unmatched to any gene: 14. As DNA, the CDR3 is TGCGCCAGCAGCTCAAACCGGGGCGGGAGTTTGTCCGGGGAGCTGTTTTTT. Its translation is CASSSNRGGSLSGELFF.

V is TRBV5-4 and J is TRBJ2-1; possibly TRBD2 for D (5 bases). Germline V CDR1 and CDR2: SGHNT, YYREEE (reference sequence). The CDR3 has 16 residues. Trimming shortened V by 3 bases and J by 1 base, and 14 bases separated the two germline ends. In DNA, the CDR3 is TGTGCCAGCAGCTCTCCGTTGATAGCGTCCTACAATGAGCAGTTCTTC. Translation: CASSSPLIASYNEQFF.

This CDR3 is CASSLSGYSGTQYF. CDR3 in DNA: TGTGCCAGCAGCCTCAGCGGGTATTCGGGGACCCAGTACTTC. The gene calls are TRBV5-8 and TRBJ2-5, with D perhaps matching TRBD2 (6 bases). The CDR3 consists of 14 residues. Germline-derived CDR1 and CDR2 are SGHTS and YDEGEE. Trimming shortened V by 4 bases and J by 7 bases, and 17 bases separated the two germline ends.

The V gene is TRBV2, the J gene TRBJ1-2; unclear D gene. In germline, CDR1 is SNHLY, CDR2 FYNNEI. This CDR3 contains 11 residues. Trimming stripped 3 bases from V and 7 bases from J, with 6 bases between. The CDR3, as DNA: TGTGCCAGCAGTGATTATGGTGGCTACACCTTC. This translates into CASSDYGGYTF.

The V and J genes are TRBV7-3 and TRBJ2-2; no reliable D call. Trimming stripped 2 bases from V and 1 base from J, with 8 bases between. CDR1 is SGHTA, CDR2 FQGTGA, per germline. CDR3 length equals 15 residues. In DNA, the CDR3 is TGTGCCAGCAGCTTACGTCCGGGGAACACCGGGGAGCTGTTTTTT. As protein: CASSLRPGNTGELFF.

The rearrangement links TRBV5-6 to TRBJ2-1; D is ambiguous. The germline gives CDR1 SGHDT, CDR2 YYEEEE. This CDR3 spans 11 amino acids. The V end was cut by 3 bases, the J end by 10 bases, with 8 bases between. DNA of the CDR3: TGTGCCAGCAGCTCGTTCGCGGAGCAGTTCTTC. Translated, it gives CASSSFAEQFF.

This chain connects TRBV5-6 to TRBJ2-5; 10 bases map to TRBD1. This CDR3 is built from 14 residues. V lost 4 bases, J lost 9 bases, and 9 bases stayed unmatched. From germline, CDR1 is SGHDT and CDR2 YYEEEE. The CDR3 DNA follows: TGTGCCAGCAGCCCACTAGGACAGGGGGAGGCCCAGTACTTC. Its translation: CASSPLGQGEAQYF.

The J gene is TRBJ2-7, the V gene TRBV5-1; 11 nucleotides match TRBD2. This CDR3 comprises 15 residues. CDR1 is SGHRS and CDR2 is YFSETQ in the germline V gene. The V and J ends lost 4 bases and 7 bases, in that order; junction bases with no gene match: 10. The CDR3 coding sequence is TGCGCCAGCAGCGCGATTAGCGGGAGGGCGGGGGAGCAGTACTTC. As protein: CASSAISGRAGEQYF.

The chain is built from TRBV9 and TRBJ2-1; D remains ambiguous. The CDR3 consists of 15 residues. V was cut by 0 bases and J by 10 bases, with 17 bases left in between. Germline V gives CDR1 SGDLS, CDR2 YYNGEE. The CDR3 sequence: CASSVDQAHGLEQFF. Here the CDR3 DNA reads TGTGCCAGCAGCGTAGACCAGGCCCACGGATTAGAGCAGTTCTTC.

The rearrangement links TRBV10-3 to TRBJ1-5, with TRBD1 matching over 9 bases. This CDR3 has 16 amino acids. Germline values: CDR1 ENHRY, CDR2 SYGVKD. After removal of 2 bases from V and 7 bases from J, the junction contained 9 bases not matched to a gene. The CDR3: CAISEDRGVSGQPQHF. The CDR3 DNA reads TGTGCCATCAGTGAGGACAGGGGGGTATCGGGCCAGCCCCAGCATTTT.

This clone was counted once. V usage is TRBV5-1 and J usage is TRBJ2-6, with 10 bases that match TRBD1. After removal of 3 bases from V and 0 bases from J, the junction contained 3 bases not matched to a gene. Germline V gene sequence: CDR1 SGHRS, CDR2 YFSETQ. The CDR3 is made up of 17 amino acids. Here the CDR3 DNA reads TGCGCCAGCAGCTCCGGACAGGGGGGCTCTGGGGCCAACGTCCTGACTTTC. Translating gives CASSSGQGGSGANVLTF.

V gene TRBV28 combines with J gene TRBJ2-7; D not resolved. Trimming removed 6 bases from V and 6 bases from J, with 12 bases in between. CDR3 length: 12 residues. Per the germline V gene, CDR1 is MDHEN and CDR2 is SYDVKM. Here the CDR3 reads CASRTSWGEQYF. CDR3 in DNA: TGTGCCAGCAGGACCTCTTGGGGCGAGCAGTACTTC.

The rearrangement joins TRBV28 to TRBJ1-1, with D possibly being TRBD1 (6 bases). CDR1 MDHEN and CDR2 SYDVKM come from the germline V gene. This CDR3 is 13 amino acids long. Trimming left V 7 bases short and J 6 bases short, with 15 bases between. CDR3 DNA sequence: TGTGCCAGCACTTTGGGGGGGCTCTCTGAAGCTTTCTTT. Translated, it gives CASTLGGLSEAFF.

The chain couples TRBV9 to TRBJ2-3; a weak D match, TRBD1 (6 bases). CDR1 is SGDLS and CDR2 is YYNGEE in the germline V gene. The CDR3 runs 15 residues. Between the trimmed V and J ends, which lost 0 bases and 4 bases, there was a span of 12 bases. The CDR3 loop reads CASSVEEGVADTQYF. The CDR3 nucleotides are TGTGCCAGCAGCGTAGAAGAGGGGGTGGCAGATACGCAGTATTTT.

This rearrangement joins TRBV11-2 to TRBJ2-2; 11 bases agree with TRBD2. This CDR3 has 16 residues. Looked up from germline, CDR1 is SGHAT and CDR2 is FQNNGV. Trimming at V came to 3 bases and at J to 6 bases, leaving 6 bases not matched to a gene. CDR3 coding DNA: TGTGCCAGCAGCTTCTCCGGGACTAGCGGCTCCGGGGAGCTGTTTTTT. Its protein product is CASSFSGTSGSGELFF.

The V gene is TRBV5-1, the J gene TRBJ2-1; 8 bases are a match to TRBD2. Germline lookup yields CDR1 SGHRS and CDR2 YFSETQ. The V segment lost 2 bases and the J segment 8 bases; nucleotides outside the gene matches: 9. The CDR3 runs to 15 residues. The CDR3 spells CASSLPGTSGDEQFF. In DNA form, the CDR3 reads TGCGCCAGCAGCTTACCCGGGACTAGTGGCGATGAGCAGTTCTTC.

This clone came up once. This chain links TRBV5-1 with TRBJ2-7; no clear D gene. The CDR3 length is 16 residues. The V end was cut by 0 bases, the J end by 2 bases, with 15 bases between. Germline CDR1 SGHRS, CDR2 YFSETQ. The CDR3 loop reads CASSLGGGQVAYEQYF. The CDR3 region has the DNA TGCGCCAGCAGCTTGGGGGGTGGCCAGGTGGCCTACGAGCAGTACTTC.